A selection of T cell receptor beta chains follows, all from one sample in a study of cytomegalovirus exposure and HLA in healthy donors. Data came from immunoSEQ multiplex PCR; TCRdb stores just in-frame clones and leaves some out. The table includes about 170,000 clones, 65% to 85% detected once. The sequencing sample was made of PBMCs. All receptors derive from a woman between 45 and 65 years old in good health and CMV-seropositive. Each CDR3 is given with its conserved first and last residue. Each record gives: D gene, J gene, V gene, clone size, CDR3 DNA, CDR3 protein. D genes are given only for firm matches. The listing skips clone size in some rows; elsewhere it reads once, few, many or a size class.

NA	TRBJ1-5	TRBV7-2	NA	TGTGCCAGCAGCTTAGAGCAGGGGCCACATCAGCCCCAGCATTTT	CASSLEQGPHQPQHF
NA	TRBJ1-4	TRBV7-9	NA	TGTGCCAGCAGCTTACTTTCTTATGAAAAACTGTTTTTT	CASSLLSYEKLFF
NA	TRBJ1-1	TRBV6-1	NA	TGTGCCAGCACTTACCAGGGATTTGCTTTCTTT	CASTYQGFAFF
NA	TRBJ1-1	TRBV5-1	NA	TGCGCCAGCAGCTTGTACCGGGGAAGTGAAGCTTTCTTT	CASSLYRGSEAFF
TRBD1	TRBJ2-3	TRBV29-1	NA	TGCAGCGTCCACAGGGGTGCAGATACGCAGTATTTT	CSVHRGADTQYF
TRBD1	TRBJ1-2	TRBV2	NA	TGTGCCAGCAGAGAACAAACAGGGGCTAAAGGCTACACCTTC	CASREQTGAKGYTF
NA	TRBJ1-1	TRBV7-3	NA	TGTGCCAGCAGCTACCCAGGGTCTGAAGCTTTCTTT	CASSYPGSEAFF
TRBD1	TRBJ2-2	TRBV6-5	NA	TGTGCCAGCAGTTACGTTGGGACAGGGGGCACCGGGGAGCTGTTTTTT	CASSYVGTGGTGELFF
NA	TRBJ1-1	TRBV7-6	NA	TGTGCCAGCAGCCAGGAAGGGGCTCTGAACACTGAAGCTTTCTTT	CASSQEGALNTEAFF
TRBD2	TRBJ2-4	TRBV11-2	NA	TGTGCCAGCAGCTTAGGGCCTAGCGGGGGGGGTGACATTCAGTACTTC	CASSLGPSGGGDIQYF
NA	TRBJ2-3	TRBV7-2	NA	TGTGCCAGCAGCTTAGCTCTAGTTGGGGATACGCAGTATTTT	CASSLALVGDTQYF
TRBD1	TRBJ2-6	TRBV28	NA	TGTGCCAGCAGTTTATCCCTCCGGTCGGACAGGGGAGATCGGGCCAACGGCCTGACTTTC	CASSLSLRSDRGDRANGLTF
TRBD1	TRBJ2-7	TRBV5-1	few	TGCGCCAGCAGCTTCGGGACAGGGGGCTGGTTTCAATACGAGCAGTACTTC	CASSFGTGGWFQYEQYF
TRBD1	TRBJ1-1	TRBV6-1	once	TGTGCCAGCCGGACAGGAAACACTGAAGCTTTCTTT	CASRTGNTEAFF
TRBD2	TRBJ2-1	TRBV7-8	NA	TGTGCCAGCAGCTTAGCGGGAGGGACCTACAATGAGCAGTTCTTC	CASSLAGGTYNEQFF
TRBD2	TRBJ2-7	TRBV5-1	NA	TGCGCCAGCAGCTCCCTCGGACTAGCGGGAAGTCCCGGAAACCGCTACGAGCAGTACTTC	CASSSLGLAGSPGNRYEQYF
NA	TRBJ2-7	TRBV13	NA	TGTGCCAGCAGCTTAAGGGAGGACGAGCAGTACTTC	CASSLREDEQYF
TRBD2	TRBJ2-1	TRBV2	NA	TGTGCCAGCAGTGAAGAGGCTAGCGGGAGCGGTGAGCAGTTCTTC	CASSEEASGSGEQFF
TRBD1	TRBJ1-2	TRBV13	NA	TGTGCCAGCAGCTTGAATTCCGGGACAGGGGTATATGGCTACACCTTC	CASSLNSGTGVYGYTF
TRBD1	TRBJ2-1	TRBV6-5	NA	TGTGCCAGCAGTTACTCGGCCGGGACAGGGGACAATGAGCAGTTCTTC	CASSYSAGTGDNEQFF
NA	TRBJ1-1	TRBV18	NA	TGTGCCAGCTCACCACGGGGGAGGGTGGACTCCGAAACGGCGTCTGAAGCTTTCTTT	CASSPRGRVDSETASEAFF
NA	TRBJ2-7	TRBV11-2	NA	TGTGCCAGCAGCTCCTCCCAACTCTACGAGCAGTACTTC	CASSSSQLYEQYF
TRBD2	TRBJ2-7	TRBV9	NA	TGTGCCAGCAGCGTAGGGTCTAGCGGGAGACGCTACGAGCAGTACTTC	CASSVGSSGRRYEQYF
TRBD1	TRBJ2-2	TRBV5-1	NA	TGCGCCAGCAGCTTGGGGGGACAGGCCACCGGGGAGCTGTTTTTT	CASSLGGQATGELFF
NA	TRBJ1-2	TRBV19	NA	TGTGCCAGTAGTATATCCCCCCGGGAAGCCTATGGCTACACCTTC	CASSISPREAYGYTF
NA	TRBJ1-1	TRBV14	NA	TGTGCCAGCAGCCAAGAGGACAGAGTGATGGCTTTCTTT	CASSQEDRVMAFF
TRBD1	TRBJ1-5	TRBV5-5	NA	TGTGCCAGCAGCTTCGTACCGGGACAGGGGGGACAGCCCCAGCATTTT	CASSFVPGQGGQPQHF
NA	TRBJ2-3	TRBV7-2	NA	TGTGCCAGCAGCTCTCGATACTTAAGCACAGATACGCAGTATTTT	CASSSRYLSTDTQYF
TRBD1	TRBJ1-1	TRBV11-1	NA	TGTGCCAGCAGCCTCCAGACAGGGGGCGTAACTGAAGCTTTCTTT	CASSLQTGGVTEAFF
TRBD1	TRBJ2-1	TRBV11-2	NA	TGTGCCAGCAGCTTAGCCGCGGACAGGGGTTACTACAATGAGCAGTTCTTC	CASSLAADRGYYNEQFF
NA	TRBJ2-7	TRBV6-1	NA	TGTGCCAGCAGTGAAGCTAGTCGGGGTATAGGTAACGAGCAGTACTTC	CASSEASRGIGNEQYF
TRBD1	TRBJ1-2	TRBV4-3	NA	TGCGCCAGCAGCCAAGGGAAACAGGGGGCGCAGAGATCGGTTTTAGCTAACTATGGCTACACCTTC	CASSQGKQGAQRSVLANYGYTF
NA	TRBJ2-5	TRBV7-2	few	TGTGCCAGCAGCTTTCTTTCCGGACAGAGACAAGAGACCCAGTACTTC	CASSFLSGQRQETQYF
TRBD2	TRBJ2-7	TRBV9	NA	TGTGCCAGCAGCGTGACTAGCGGCTCCTACGAGCAGTACTTC	CASSVTSGSYEQYF
NA	TRBJ1-5	TRBV12-5	NA	TGTGCTAGTGGTTCAGGCTATAGCAATCAGCCCCAGCATTTT	CASGSGYSNQPQHF
NA	TRBJ1-2	TRBV10-3	NA	TGTGCCATCGCATCGGGGGGACGAAACTATGGCTACACCTTC	CAIASGGRNYGYTF
TRBD2	TRBJ2-5	TRBV11-2	NA	TGTGCCAGCAGCCGGACTAGCGGGGCGGAGACCCAGTACTTC	CASSRTSGAETQYF
TRBD2	TRBJ2-4	TRBV7-8	NA	TGTGCCAGCAGCTCTAACCAGCGGGGGCTTACCAAAAACAGTCAGTACTTC	CASSSNQRGLTKNSQYF
TRBD2	TRBJ2-1	TRBV4-3	NA	TGCGCCAGCAGCCAATCTCTAGCGGGGGGGCCGTACAATGAGCAGTTCTTC	CASSQSLAGGPYNEQFF
NA	TRBJ1-1	TRBV25-1	NA	TGTGCCAGCGACCCCCGGGAGAACACTGAAGCTTTCTTT	CASDPRENTEAFF
TRBD2	TRBJ2-5	TRBV6-5	NA	TGTGCCAGCGCGGGGGGCGAGGGACAAGAGACCCAGTACTTC	CASAGGEGQETQYF
TRBD1	TRBJ2-7	TRBV15	NA	TGTGCCACCAGCAGAGATTTGAACAGGGGGTACGAGCAGTACTTC	CATSRDLNRGYEQYF
TRBD1	TRBJ1-6	TRBV7-2	NA	TGTGCCAGCAGCCTTGGGACAGGGAGGCGAAATTCACCCCTCCACTTT	CASSLGTGRRNSPLHF
NA	TRBJ2-5	TRBV29-1	NA	TGCAGCGGGACTTCACAAGAGACCCAGTACTTC	CSGTSQETQYF
TRBD2	TRBJ2-1	TRBV5-1	NA	TGCGCCAGCAGTCGCGGGGGGGCTTCCTACAATGAGCAGTTCTTC	CASSRGGASYNEQFF
NA	TRBJ1-1	TRBV10-3	NA	TGTGCCATCAGTGACAGGGGCCAAACTGAAGCTTTCTTT	CAISDRGQTEAFF
NA	TRBJ1-5	TRBV9	NA	TGTGCCAGCAGCGTGTCCCCTTCCCCGCCCCAGCATTTT	CASSVSPSPPQHF
NA	TRBJ1-1	TRBV9	NA	TGTGCCAGCAGCCCCCGGGGGGGGCTGTACACTGAAGCTTTCTTT	CASSPRGGLYTEAFF
NA	TRBJ1-1	TRBV10-2	once	TGCGCCAGCAGTGAGGCGGGGCCCGGTGAAGCTTTCTTT	CASSEAGPGEAFF
NA	TRBJ1-5	TRBV28	NA	TGTGCCAGCAGTTTTGGAGGTTATAGCAATCAGCCCCAGCATTTT	CASSFGGYSNQPQHF
TRBD2	TRBJ2-5	TRBV5-1	NA	TGCGCCAGCAGCTTACAGCTAGCGGGAGGACAGGAGACCCAGTACTTC	CASSLQLAGGQETQYF
NA	TRBJ1-2	TRBV9	once	TGTGCCAGCAGCCCCCCCGGGACACTCTATGGCTACACCTTC	CASSPPGTLYGYTF
NA	TRBJ2-1	TRBV28	once	TGTGCCAGCAGCCTACCGACAGTTTACAATGAGCAGTTCTTC	CASSLPTVYNEQFF
NA	TRBJ1-1	TRBV4-1	few	TGCGCCAGCAGCCAAATAGGGATTAAGGGAGGAGACACTGAAGCTTTCTTT	CASSQIGIKGGDTEAFF
TRBD2	TRBJ2-3	TRBV29-1	once	TGCAGCGTTGCGGCTAGCGGGGATAGCACAGATACGCAGTATTTT	CSVAASGDSTDTQYF
NA	TRBJ2-1	TRBV4-2	NA	TGTGCCAGCAGCCCTGGGGCGGTCGACTACAATGAGCAGTTCTTC	CASSPGAVDYNEQFF
NA	TRBJ2-3	TRBV6-1	NA	TGTGCCAGCAGACGAGGCACAGATACGCAGTATTTT	CASRRGTDTQYF
NA	TRBJ1-2	TRBV5-1	few	TGCGCCAGCAGCTTGGGGCCTGGTGGGCAGGGGAACTATGGCTACACCTTC	CASSLGPGGQGNYGYTF
NA	TRBJ1-2	TRBV7-9	NA	TGTGCCAGCAGCTTAGCGGAGGGAATATCTACTGGCTACACCTTC	CASSLAEGISTGYTF
NA	TRBJ2-3	TRBV11-1	once	TGTGCCAGCAGCGAGGGTCCCACAGATACGCAGTATTTT	CASSEGPTDTQYF